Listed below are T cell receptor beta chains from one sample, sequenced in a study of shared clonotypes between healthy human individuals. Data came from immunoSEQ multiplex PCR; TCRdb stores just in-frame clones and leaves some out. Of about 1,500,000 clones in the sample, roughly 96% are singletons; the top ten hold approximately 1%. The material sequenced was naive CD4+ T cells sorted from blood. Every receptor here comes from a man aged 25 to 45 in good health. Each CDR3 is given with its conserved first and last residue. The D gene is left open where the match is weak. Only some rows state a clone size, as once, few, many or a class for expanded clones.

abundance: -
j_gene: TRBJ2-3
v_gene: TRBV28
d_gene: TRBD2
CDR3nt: TGTGCCAGCAGTCCCGACGGACTAGTAGCAGATACGCAGTATTTT
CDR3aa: CASSPDGLVADTQYF

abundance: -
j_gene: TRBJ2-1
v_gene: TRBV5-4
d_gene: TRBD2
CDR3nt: TGTGCCAGCAGCCCCGACTCGGGCGGGAGGACGGCTCGGGAGTTCTTC
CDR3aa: CASSPDSGGRTAREFF

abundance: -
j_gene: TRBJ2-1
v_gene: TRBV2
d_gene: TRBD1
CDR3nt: TGTGCCAGCAGTGAAATGGGACAGACCAACAATGAGCAGTTCTTC
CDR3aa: CASSEMGQTNNEQFF

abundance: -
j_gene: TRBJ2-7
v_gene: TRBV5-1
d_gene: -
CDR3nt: TGCGCCAGCGGCCCCCACGGGACCGAGCAGTACTTC
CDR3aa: CASGPHGTEQYF

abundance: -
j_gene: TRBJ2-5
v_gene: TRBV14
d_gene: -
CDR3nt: TGTGCCAGCAGCCAATTTCTGCAAGAGACCCAGTACTTC
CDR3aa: CASSQFLQETQYF

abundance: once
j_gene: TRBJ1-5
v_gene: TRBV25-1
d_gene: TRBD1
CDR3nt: TGTGCCAGCAGTGCCGCCGGGACAGGGTTCGGTCAGCCCCAGCATTTT
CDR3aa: CASSAAGTGFGQPQHF

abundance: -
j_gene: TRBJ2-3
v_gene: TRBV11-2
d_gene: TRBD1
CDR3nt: TGTGCCAGCAGCGCACAGGGGGCGTTTGATACGCAGTATTTT
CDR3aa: CASSAQGAFDTQYF

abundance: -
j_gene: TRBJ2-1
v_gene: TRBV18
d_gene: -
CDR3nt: TGTGCCAGCTCCCTAATGGGGATTAGCTCCTACAATGAGCAGTTCTTC
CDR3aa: CASSLMGISSYNEQFF

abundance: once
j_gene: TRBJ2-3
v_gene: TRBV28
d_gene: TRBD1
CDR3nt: TGTGCCATCACAGGGGACGGCACAGATACGCAGTATTTT
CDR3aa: CAITGDGTDTQYF

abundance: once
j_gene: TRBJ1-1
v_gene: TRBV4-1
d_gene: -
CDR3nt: TGCGCCAGCAGCCAAGAAGCAAGGGGGAGGGGCGTGAGGGCTTTCTTT
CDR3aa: CASSQEARGRGVRAFF

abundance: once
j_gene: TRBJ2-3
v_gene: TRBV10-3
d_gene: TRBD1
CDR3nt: TGTGCCATTCACGGACAGGGCTCAGATACGCAGTATTTT
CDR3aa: CAIHGQGSDTQYF

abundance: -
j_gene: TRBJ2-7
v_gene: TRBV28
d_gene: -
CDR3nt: TGTGCCAGCAGGACGACCGGGTTTCCGACCTCCTACGAGCAGTACTTC
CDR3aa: CASRTTGFPTSYEQYF

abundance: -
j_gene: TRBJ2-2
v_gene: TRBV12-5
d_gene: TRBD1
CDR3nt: TGTGCTAGTGGTTTGGTACCCTGGGACAAGACAGGGCAAAACACCGGGGAGCTGTTTTTT
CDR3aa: CASGLVPWDKTGQNTGELFF

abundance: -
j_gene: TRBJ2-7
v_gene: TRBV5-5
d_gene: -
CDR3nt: TGTGCCAGCAGCTTGGAGGCGGCGGCAAACTACGAGCAGTACTTC
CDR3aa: CASSLEAAANYEQYF

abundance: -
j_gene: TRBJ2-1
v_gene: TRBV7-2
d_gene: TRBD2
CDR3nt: TGTGCCAGCAGCTCCTCTATAGCGGGAGGTGGGTACAATGAGCAGTTCTTC
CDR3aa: CASSSSIAGGGYNEQFF

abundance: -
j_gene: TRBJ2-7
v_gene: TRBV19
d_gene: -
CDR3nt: TGTGCCAGTAGTATAGGGGCACCGGGGCAGCAGTACTTC
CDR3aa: CASSIGAPGQQYF

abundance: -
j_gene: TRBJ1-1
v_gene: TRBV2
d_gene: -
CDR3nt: TGTGCCAGCAGTGAGGCCAGGGGTAGGCAAGCTTTCTTT
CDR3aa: CASSEARGRQAFF

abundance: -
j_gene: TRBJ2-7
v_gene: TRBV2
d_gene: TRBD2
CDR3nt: TGTGCCAGTTCTCGGCTAGCGGGAGGTGAGCAGTACTTC
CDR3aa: CASSRLAGGEQYF

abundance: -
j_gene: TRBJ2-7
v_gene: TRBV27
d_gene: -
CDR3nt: TGTGCCAGCAGTCGCAGGGGAGGGGGGATCGAGCAGTACTTC
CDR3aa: CASSRRGGGIEQYF

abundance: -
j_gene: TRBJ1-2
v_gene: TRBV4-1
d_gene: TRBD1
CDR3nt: TGCGCCAGCAGCCAGAGGGAGACAGGGGCGCCTGGCTACACCTTC
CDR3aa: CASSQRETGAPGYTF

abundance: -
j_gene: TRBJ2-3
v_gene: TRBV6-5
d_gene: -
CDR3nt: TGTGCCAGCAGTTTAGCGACTTACACAGATACGCAGTATTTT
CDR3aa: CASSLATYTDTQYF

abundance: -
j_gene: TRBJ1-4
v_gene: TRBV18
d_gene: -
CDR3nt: TGTGCCAGCTCACCAGCCTCAACTAATGAAAAACTGTTTTTT
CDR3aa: CASSPASTNEKLFF

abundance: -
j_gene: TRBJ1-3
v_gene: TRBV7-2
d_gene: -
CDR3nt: TGTGCCAGCAGCTTAGTGGGTCCTGGAAACACCATATATTTT
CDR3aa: CASSLVGPGNTIYF

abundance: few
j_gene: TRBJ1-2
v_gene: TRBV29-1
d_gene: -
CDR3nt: TGCAGCGGGGAACAGGGCTATGGCTACACCTTC
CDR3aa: CSGEQGYGYTF